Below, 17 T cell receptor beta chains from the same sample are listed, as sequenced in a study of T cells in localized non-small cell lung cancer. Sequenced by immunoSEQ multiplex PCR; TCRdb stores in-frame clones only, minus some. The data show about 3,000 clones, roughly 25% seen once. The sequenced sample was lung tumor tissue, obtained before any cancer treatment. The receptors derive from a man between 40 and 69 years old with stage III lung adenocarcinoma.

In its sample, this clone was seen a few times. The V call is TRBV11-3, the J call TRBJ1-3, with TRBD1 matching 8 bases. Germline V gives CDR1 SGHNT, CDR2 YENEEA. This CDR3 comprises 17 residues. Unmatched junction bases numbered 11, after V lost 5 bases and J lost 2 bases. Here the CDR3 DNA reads TGTGCCAGCAGCCCAGAGACAGGGGCGCACACTGGAAACACCATATATTTT. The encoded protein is CASSPETGAHTGNTIYF.

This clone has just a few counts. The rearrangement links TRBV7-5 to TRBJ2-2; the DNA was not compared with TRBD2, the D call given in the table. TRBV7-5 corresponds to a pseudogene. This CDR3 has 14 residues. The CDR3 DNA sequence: TGTGCCAGCAGCCCCACCACGGGGGGCGTGGAGCTGTTTTTT. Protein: CASSPTTGGVELFF.

CDR3 amino acids: CASSTPGLASFTGELFF. CDR3 nucleotide sequence: TGTGCCAGTAGTACTCCCGGACTTGCTTCATTTACCGGGGAGCTGTTTTTT. The chain recombines TRBV19 with TRBJ2-2; maybe TRBD2 (5 bases). From germline, CDR1 is LNHDA and CDR2 SQIVND (reference sequence). CDR3 length: 17 residues. V lost 4 bases to trimming and J lost 5 bases, with 20 bases between them.

The CDR3 DNA reads TGCGCCAGCAGCCTCGAGAGGTTGAGGAACACTGAAGCTTTCTTT. As protein: CASSLERLRNTEAFF. This chain uses TRBV5-1 with TRBJ1-1; D is ambiguous. Germline loops: CDR1 SGHRS, CDR2 YFSETQ. This CDR3 contains 15 residues. V shed 4 bases and J shed 1 base, with 14 bases lying between them.

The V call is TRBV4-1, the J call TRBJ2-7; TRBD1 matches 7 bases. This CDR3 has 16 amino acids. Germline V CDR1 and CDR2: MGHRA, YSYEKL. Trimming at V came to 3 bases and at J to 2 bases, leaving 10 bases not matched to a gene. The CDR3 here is CASSQLARDRTYEQYF. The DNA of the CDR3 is TGCGCCAGCAGCCAGTTGGCGAGGGACAGAACCTACGAGCAGTACTTC.

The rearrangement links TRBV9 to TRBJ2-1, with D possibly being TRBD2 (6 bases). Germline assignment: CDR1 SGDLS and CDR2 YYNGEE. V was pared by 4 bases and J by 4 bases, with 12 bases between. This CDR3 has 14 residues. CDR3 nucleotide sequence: TGTGCCAGCAGCCCAACCCGGGGGTACAATGAGCAGTTCTTC. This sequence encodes CASSPTRGYNEQFF.

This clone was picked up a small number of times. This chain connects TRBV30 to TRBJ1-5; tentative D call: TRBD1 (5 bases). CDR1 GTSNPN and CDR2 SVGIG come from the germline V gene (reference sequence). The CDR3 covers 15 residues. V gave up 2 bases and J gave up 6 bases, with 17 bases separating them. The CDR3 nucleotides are TGTGCCTGGAGTAAGACAGAGGGGTTGGGTCAGCCCCAGCATTTT. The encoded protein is CAWSKTEGLGQPQHF.

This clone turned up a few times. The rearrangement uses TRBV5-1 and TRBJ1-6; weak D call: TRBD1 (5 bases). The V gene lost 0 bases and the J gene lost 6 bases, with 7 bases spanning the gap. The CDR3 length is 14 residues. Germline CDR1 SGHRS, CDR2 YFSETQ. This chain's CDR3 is CASSLVRANSPLHF. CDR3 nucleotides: TGCGCCAGCAGCTTGGTCAGGGCTAATTCACCCCTCCACTTT.

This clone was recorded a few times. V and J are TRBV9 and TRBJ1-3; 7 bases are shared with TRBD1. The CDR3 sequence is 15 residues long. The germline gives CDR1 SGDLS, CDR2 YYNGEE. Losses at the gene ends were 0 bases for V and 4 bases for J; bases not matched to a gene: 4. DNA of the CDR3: TGTGCCAGCAGCGTAGAGGGGGCGCAGGGAAACACCATATATTTT. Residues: CASSVEGAQGNTIYF.

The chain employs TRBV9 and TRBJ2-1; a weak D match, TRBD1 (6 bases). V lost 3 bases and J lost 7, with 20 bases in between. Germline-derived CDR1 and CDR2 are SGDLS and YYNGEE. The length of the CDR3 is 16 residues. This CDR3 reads CASSALQGAILNEQFF. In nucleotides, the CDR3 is TGTGCCAGCAGCGCACTACAGGGAGCAATTTTAAATGAGCAGTTCTTC.

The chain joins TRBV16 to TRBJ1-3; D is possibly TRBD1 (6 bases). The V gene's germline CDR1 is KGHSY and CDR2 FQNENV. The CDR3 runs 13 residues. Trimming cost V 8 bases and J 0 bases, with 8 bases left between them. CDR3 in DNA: TGTGCCAGCCACAGGGCCTCTGGAAACACCATATATTTT. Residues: CASHRASGNTIYF.

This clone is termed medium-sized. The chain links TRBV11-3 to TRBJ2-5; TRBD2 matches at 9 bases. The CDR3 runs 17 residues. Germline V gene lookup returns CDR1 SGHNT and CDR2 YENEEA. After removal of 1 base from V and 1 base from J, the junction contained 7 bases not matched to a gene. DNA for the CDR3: TGTGCCAGCAGCTTAGGCACCCAGACTAGCGGCCAAGAGACCCAGTACTTC. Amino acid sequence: CASSLGTQTSGQETQYF.

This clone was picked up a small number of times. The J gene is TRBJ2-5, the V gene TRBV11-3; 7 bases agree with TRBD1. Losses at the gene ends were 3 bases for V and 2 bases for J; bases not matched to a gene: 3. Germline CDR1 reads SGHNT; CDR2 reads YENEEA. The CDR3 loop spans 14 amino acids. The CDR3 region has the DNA TGTGCCAGCAGCTTGGGACAGAGACAAGAGACCCAGTACTTC. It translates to CASSLGQRQETQYF.

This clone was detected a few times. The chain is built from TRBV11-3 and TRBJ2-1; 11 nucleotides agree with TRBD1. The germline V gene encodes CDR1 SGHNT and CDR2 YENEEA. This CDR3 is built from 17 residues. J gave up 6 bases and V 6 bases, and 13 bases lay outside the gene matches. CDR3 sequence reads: CASSNSGTGGGGNEQFF. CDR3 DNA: TGTGCCAGCAGTAATTCCGGGACAGGGGGTGGTGGCAATGAGCAGTTCTTC.

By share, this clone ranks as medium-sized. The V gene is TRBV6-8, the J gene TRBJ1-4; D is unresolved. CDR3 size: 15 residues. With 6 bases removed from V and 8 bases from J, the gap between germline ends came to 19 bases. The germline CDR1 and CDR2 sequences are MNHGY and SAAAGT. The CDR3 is CASRGRALVGEKLFF. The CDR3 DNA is TGTGCCAGCAGGGGCCGGGCCCTCGTTGGGGAAAAACTGTTTTTT.

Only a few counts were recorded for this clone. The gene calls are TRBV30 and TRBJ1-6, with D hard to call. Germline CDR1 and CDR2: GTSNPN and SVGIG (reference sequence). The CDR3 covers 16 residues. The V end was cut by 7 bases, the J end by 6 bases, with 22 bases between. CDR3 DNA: TGTGCCTACGACCCCCGGGGTCGGCAGATTAATTCACCCCTCCACTTT. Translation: CAYDPRGRQINSPLHF. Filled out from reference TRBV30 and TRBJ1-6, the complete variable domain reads SQTIHQWPATLVQPVGSPLSLECTVEGTSNPNLYWYRQAAGRGLQLLFYSVGIGQISSEVPQNLSASRPQDRQFILSSKKLLLSDSGFYLCAYDPRGRQINSPLHFGNGTRLTVT.

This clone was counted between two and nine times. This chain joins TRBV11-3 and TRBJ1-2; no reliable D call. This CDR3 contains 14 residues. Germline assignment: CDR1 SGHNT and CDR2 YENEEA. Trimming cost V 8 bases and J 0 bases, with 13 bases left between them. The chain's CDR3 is CASAKPQANYGYTF. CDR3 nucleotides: TGTGCCAGCGCTAAGCCGCAAGCTAACTATGGCTACACCTTC.